The rows below give T cell receptor beta chains drawn from one sample of a study of cytomegalovirus exposure and HLA in healthy donors. Produced via immunoSEQ multiplex PCR; TCRdb's table is partial and in-frame only. The sample consists of about 150,000 clones, about three quarters of them appearing once. The sequencing sample was made of PBMCs. Receptors originate from a woman under 40 in good health and CMV-seronegative. The CDR3 runs from the conserved cysteine through the conserved F or W. D genes are given only for firm matches. A clone size is listed for some rows: how often the clone was seen (once, few, many), or a class if it is expanded.

cdr3_nt cdr3_aa d_call j_call v_call clone_size
TGTGCCTGGAGTCCCCGGACTCGCCGCCTCCACTTT CAWSPRTRRLHF NA TRBJ1-6 TRBV30 NA
TGTGCCAGCGGAAAACAGGAGGGCTATGGCTACACCTTC CASGKQEGYGYTF NA TRBJ1-2 TRBV7-6 NA
TGTGCCAGTAGTATTCGGAACACTGAAGCTTTCTTT CASSIRNTEAFF NA TRBJ1-1 TRBV19 NA
TGTGCCAGCAGCACCGACAGGGCGACGAACACTGAAGCTTTCTTT CASSTDRATNTEAFF TRBD1 TRBJ1-1 TRBV7-9 NA
TGCGCCAGCAGCCGGGGACAGCAAGAAGAGACCCAGTACTTC CASSRGQQEETQYF TRBD1 TRBJ2-5 TRBV5-1 once
TGTGCCAGCAGGGCTTCGGGGGATAGAGGCTACACCTTC CASRASGDRGYTF NA TRBJ1-2 TRBV6-1 NA
TGTGCCAGCAGTTACGGGAGCGGGGGCCTGGGGGAGCAGTACTTC CASSYGSGGLGEQYF TRBD2 TRBJ2-7 TRBV6-5 NA
TGTGCCAGCAGCCGCCGGGCAGGGGCGAACACTGAAGCTTTCTTT CASSRRAGANTEAFF NA TRBJ1-1 TRBV7-6 NA
TGTGCCAGCAGGCAGGGTTTGGCTGAAGCTTTCTTT CASRQGLAEAFF NA TRBJ1-1 TRBV6-5 NA
TGTGCCAGCAGGACGACAGGGGTCTATCAGCCCCAGCATTTT CASRTTGVYQPQHF TRBD1 TRBJ1-5 TRBV2 NA
TGTGCCAGCAGTGAAAATAGCCCCGGGGAGCTGTTTTTT CASSENSPGELFF NA TRBJ2-2 TRBV2 NA
TGTGCCAGCAGCCCCGTCGGACTAGCGGGGAGTAGCACAGATACGCAGTATTTT CASSPVGLAGSSTDTQYF TRBD2 TRBJ2-3 TRBV9 NA
TGCGCCAGCAGTTCCCCGGGACAGGGCCACTATGGCTACACCTTC CASSSPGQGHYGYTF TRBD1 TRBJ1-2 TRBV10-2 NA
TGTGCCAGCAGCTTCTATGCGGGGGGGGGAGCAGATACGCAGTATTTT CASSFYAGGGADTQYF TRBD2 TRBJ2-3 TRBV7-8 NA
TGTGCCAGCAGCGACAGGGGGACTGAAGCTTTCTTT CASSDRGTEAFF TRBD1 TRBJ1-1 TRBV6-6 NA
TGTGCCAGCAGCGTAGGGGGGGAAGGGGTCGGGGAGACCCAGTACTTC CASSVGGEGVGETQYF NA TRBJ2-5 TRBV9 NA
TGTGCCAGCAGCCACGGAGAAGGGACCCAGTACTTC CASSHGEGTQYF NA TRBJ2-5 TRBV5-4 NA
TGTGCCAGCAGCTTAAACAGGGGGCTTCAAGAGACCCAGTACTTC CASSLNRGLQETQYF TRBD1 TRBJ2-5 TRBV7-6 few
TGTGCCAGCAACAGTGGACAGGAGAGCTCCTACAATGAGCAGTTCTTC CASNSGQESSYNEQFF TRBD1 TRBJ2-1 TRBV7-8 once
TGTGCCAGCAGCCACGACAGGGGGCTAGCCGGGGAGCTGTTTTTT CASSHDRGLAGELFF TRBD1 TRBJ2-2 TRBV6-5 NA
TGTGCCAGCAGCACCGGGACTAGCAACGAGCAGTACTTC CASSTGTSNEQYF TRBD2 TRBJ2-7 TRBV5-4 NA
TGCGCCAGCAGCTTACCCGACAGGGGTGGAAGGGAACTCCCCCAAGAGACCCAGTACTTC CASSLPDRGGRELPQETQYF TRBD1 TRBJ2-5 TRBV5-1 NA
TGTGCCAGCAGTGAAAGCGAGGGCAACTATGGCTACACCTTC CASSESEGNYGYTF NA TRBJ1-2 TRBV2 few